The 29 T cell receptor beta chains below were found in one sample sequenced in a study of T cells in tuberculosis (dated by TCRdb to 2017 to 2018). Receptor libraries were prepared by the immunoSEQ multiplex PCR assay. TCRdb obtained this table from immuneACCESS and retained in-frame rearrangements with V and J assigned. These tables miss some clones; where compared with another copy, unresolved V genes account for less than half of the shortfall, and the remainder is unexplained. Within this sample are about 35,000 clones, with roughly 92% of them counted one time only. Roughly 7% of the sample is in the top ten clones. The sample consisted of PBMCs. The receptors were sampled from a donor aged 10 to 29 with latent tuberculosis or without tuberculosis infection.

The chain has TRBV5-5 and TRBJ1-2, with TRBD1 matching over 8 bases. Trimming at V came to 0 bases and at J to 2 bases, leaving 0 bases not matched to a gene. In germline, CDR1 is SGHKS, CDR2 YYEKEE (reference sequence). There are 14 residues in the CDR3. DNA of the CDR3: TGTGCCAGCAGCTTGGGGACAGGGAACTATGGCTACACCTTC. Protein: CASSLGTGNYGYTF. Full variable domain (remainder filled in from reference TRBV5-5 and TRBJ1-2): DAGVTQSPTHLIKTRGQQVTLRCSPISGHKSVSWYQQVLGQGPQFIFQYYEKEERGRGNFPDRFSARQFPNYSSELNVNALLLGDSALYLCASSLGTGNYGYTFGSGTRLTVV.

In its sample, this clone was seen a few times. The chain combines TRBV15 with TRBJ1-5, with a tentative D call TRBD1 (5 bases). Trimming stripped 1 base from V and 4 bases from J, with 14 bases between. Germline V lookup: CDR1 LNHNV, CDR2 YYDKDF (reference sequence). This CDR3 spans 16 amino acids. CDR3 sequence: CATSRVGQGWNQPQHF. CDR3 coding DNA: TGTGCCACCAGCAGAGTAGGGCAGGGATGGAATCAGCCCCAGCATTTT. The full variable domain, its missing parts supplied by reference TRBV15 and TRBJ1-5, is DAMVIQNPRYQVTQFGKPVTLSCSQTLNHNVMYWYQQKSSQAPKLLFHYYDKDFNNEADTPDNFQSRRPNTSFCFLDIRSPGLGDTAMYLCATSRVGQGWNQPQHFGDGTRLSIL.

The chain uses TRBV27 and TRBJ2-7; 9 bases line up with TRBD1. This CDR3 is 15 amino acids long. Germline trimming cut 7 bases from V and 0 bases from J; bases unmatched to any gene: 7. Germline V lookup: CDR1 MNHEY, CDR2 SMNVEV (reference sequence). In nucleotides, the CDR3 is TGTGCCAGCAACCCGACAGGGGGTACCTCCTACGAGCAGTACTTC. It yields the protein CASNPTGGTSYEQYF.

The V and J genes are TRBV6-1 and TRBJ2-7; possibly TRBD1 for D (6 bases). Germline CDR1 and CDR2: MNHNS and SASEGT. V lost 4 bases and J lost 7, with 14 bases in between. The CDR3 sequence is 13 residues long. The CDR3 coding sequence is TGTGCCAGCAGTGTCCCGGGACATAAGGAGCAGTACTTC. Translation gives CASSVPGHKEQYF.

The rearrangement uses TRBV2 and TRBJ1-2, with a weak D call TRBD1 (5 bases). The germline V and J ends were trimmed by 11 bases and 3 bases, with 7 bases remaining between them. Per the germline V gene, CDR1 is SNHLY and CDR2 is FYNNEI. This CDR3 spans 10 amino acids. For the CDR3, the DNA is TGTGCCGACAGAGACTATGGCTACACCTTC. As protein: CADRDYGYTF.

The CDR3 coding sequence is TGTGCCGCTTTGGGGGCGCGCTACACCTTC. Residues: CAALGARYTF. V and J are TRBV6-5 and TRBJ1-2; a possible D gene is TRBD1 (6 bases). This CDR3 contains 10 residues. V dropped 11 bases and J dropped 9 bases, with 13 bases sitting between them. CDR1 MNHEY and CDR2 SVGAGI come from the germline V gene.

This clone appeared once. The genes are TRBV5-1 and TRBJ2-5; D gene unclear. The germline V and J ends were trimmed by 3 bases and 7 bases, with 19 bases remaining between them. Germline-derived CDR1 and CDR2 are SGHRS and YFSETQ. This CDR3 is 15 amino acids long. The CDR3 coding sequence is TGCGCCAGCAGCTCCGATACTAATGGATATGGGACCCAGTACTTC. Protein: CASSSDTNGYGTQYF.

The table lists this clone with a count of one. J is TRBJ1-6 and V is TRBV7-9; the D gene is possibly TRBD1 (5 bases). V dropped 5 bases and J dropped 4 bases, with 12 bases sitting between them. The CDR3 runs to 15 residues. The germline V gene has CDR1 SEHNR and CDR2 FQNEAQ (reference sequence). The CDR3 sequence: CASSPRGGYNSPLHF. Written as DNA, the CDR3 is TGTGCCAGCAGCCCCCGGGGGGGGTATAATTCACCCCTCCACTTT.

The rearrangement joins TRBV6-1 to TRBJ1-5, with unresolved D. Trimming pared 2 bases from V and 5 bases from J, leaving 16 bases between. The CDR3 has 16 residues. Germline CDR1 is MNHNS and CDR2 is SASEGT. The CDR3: CASSETSLGGYQPQHF. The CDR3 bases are TGTGCCAGCAGTGAAACCAGCTTGGGAGGGTATCAGCCCCAGCATTTT.

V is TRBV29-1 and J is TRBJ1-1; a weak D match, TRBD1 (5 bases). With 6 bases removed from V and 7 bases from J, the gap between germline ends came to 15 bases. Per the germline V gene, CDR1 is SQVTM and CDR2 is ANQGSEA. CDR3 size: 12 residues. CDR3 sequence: CSVGLWGYEAFF. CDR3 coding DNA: TGCAGCGTGGGACTTTGGGGATATGAAGCTTTCTTT.

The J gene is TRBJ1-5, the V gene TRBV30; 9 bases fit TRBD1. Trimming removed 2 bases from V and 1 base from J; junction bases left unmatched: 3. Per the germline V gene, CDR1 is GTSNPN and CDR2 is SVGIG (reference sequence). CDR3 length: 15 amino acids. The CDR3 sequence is CAWSNGQGSNQPQHF. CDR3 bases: TGTGCCTGGAGTAATGGACAGGGGAGCAATCAGCCCCAGCATTTT.

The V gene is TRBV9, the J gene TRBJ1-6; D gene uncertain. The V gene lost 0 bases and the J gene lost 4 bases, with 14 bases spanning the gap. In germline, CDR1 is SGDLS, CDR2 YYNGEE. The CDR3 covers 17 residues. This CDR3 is CASSVEQQSKYNSPLHF. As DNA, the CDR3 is TGTGCCAGCAGCGTAGAACAGCAAAGTAAATATAATTCACCCCTCCACTTT. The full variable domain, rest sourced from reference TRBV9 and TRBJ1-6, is DSGVTQTPKHLITATGQRVTLRCSPRSGDLSVYWYQQSLDQGLQFLIQYYNGEERAKGNILERFSAQQFPDLHSELNLSSLELGDSALYFCASSVEQQSKYNSPLHFGNGTRLTVT.

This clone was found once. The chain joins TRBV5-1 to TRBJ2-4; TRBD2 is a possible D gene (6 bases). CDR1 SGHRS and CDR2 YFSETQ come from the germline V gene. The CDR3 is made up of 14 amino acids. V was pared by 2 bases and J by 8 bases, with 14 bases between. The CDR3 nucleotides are TGCGCCAGCAGCTTTAATCGGCGGGGAGACATTCAGTACTTC. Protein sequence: CASSFNRRGDIQYF.

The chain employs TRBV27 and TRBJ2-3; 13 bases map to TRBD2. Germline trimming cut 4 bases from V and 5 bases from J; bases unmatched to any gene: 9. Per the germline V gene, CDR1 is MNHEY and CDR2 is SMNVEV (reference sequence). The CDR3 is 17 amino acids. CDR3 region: CASSSQLLAGGRDTQYF. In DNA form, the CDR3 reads TGTGCCAGCAGTTCACAATTACTAGCGGGGGGGCGAGATACGCAGTATTTT.

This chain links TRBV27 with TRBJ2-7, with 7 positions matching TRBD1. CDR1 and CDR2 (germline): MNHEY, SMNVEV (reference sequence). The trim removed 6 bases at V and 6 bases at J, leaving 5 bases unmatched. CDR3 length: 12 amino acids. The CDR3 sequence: CASSLTGVEQYF. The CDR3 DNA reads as TGTGCCAGCAGCCTAACAGGGGTCGAGCAGTACTTC.

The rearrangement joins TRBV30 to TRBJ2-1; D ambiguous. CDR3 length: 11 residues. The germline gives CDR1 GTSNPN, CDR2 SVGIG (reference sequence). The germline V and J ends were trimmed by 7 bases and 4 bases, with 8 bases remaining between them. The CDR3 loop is CASSFYNEQFF. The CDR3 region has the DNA TGTGCCTCCTCCTTTTACAATGAGCAGTTCTTC.

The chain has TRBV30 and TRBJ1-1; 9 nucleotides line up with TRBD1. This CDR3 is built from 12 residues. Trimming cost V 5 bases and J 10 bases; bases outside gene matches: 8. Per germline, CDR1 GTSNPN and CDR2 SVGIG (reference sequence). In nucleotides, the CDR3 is TGTGCCTGGGAGAGGGGACAGGGTACAGCTTTCTTT. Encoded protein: CAWERGQGTAFF.

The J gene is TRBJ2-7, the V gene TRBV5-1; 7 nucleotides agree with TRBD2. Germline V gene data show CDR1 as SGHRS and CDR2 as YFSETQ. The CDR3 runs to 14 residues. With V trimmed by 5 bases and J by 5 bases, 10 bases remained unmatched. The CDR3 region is CASRDGLVVDEQYF. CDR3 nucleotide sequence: TGCGCCAGCAGGGATGGACTAGTAGTTGACGAGCAGTACTTC.

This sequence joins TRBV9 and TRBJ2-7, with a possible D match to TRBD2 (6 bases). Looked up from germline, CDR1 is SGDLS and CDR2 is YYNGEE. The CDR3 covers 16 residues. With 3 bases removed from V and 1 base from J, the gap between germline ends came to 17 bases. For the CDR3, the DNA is TGTGCCAGCAGCGAGGGGCCGGCAGGGAGGTCCTACGAGCAGTACTTC. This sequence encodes CASSEGPAGRSYEQYF.

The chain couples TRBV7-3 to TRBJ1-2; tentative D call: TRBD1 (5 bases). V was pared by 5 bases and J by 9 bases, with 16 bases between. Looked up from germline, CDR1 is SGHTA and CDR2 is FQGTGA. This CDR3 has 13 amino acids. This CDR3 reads CASSDQQGISYTF. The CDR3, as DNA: TGTGCCAGCAGCGACCAGCAGGGTATTAGCTACACCTTC.

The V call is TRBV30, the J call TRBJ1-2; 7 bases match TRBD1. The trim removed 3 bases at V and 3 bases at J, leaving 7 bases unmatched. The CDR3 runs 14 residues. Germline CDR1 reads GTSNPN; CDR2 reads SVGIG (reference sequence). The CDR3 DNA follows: TGTGCCTGGAGCGTCGGGACAGACTACTATGGCTACACCTTC. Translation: CAWSVGTDYYGYTF.

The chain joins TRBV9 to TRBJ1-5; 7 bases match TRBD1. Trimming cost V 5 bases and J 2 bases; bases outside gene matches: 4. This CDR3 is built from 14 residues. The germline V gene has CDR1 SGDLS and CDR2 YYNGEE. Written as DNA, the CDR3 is TGTGCCAGCAGTCGGGACAGTCGCAATCAGCCCCAGCATTTT. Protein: CASSRDSRNQPQHF.

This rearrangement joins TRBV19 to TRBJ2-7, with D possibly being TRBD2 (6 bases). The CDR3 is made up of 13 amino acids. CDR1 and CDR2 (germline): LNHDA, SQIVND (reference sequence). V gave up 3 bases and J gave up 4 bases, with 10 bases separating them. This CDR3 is CASSINGGYEQYF. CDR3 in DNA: TGTGCCAGTAGTATTAACGGGGGATACGAGCAGTACTTC.

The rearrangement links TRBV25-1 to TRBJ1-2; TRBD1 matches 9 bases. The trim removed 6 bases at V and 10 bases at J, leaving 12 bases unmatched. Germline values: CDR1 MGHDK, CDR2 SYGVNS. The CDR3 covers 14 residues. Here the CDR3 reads CASSVTGGHGDYTF. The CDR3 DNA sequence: TGTGCCAGCAGCGTTACAGGGGGCCACGGAGACTACACCTTC.

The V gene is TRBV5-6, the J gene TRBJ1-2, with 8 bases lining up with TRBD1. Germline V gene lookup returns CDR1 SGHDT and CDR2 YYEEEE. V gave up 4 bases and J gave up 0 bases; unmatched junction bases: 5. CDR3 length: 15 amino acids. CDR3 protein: CASSKRTGTNYGYTF. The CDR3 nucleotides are TGTGCCAGCAGCAAACGGACAGGGACTAACTATGGCTACACCTTC.

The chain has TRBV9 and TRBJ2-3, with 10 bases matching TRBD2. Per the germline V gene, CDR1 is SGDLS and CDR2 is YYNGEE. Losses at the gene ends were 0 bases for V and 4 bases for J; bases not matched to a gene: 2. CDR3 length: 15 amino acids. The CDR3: CASSVESGGADTQYF. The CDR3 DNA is TGTGCCAGCAGCGTAGAGAGCGGGGGGGCAGATACGCAGTATTTT.

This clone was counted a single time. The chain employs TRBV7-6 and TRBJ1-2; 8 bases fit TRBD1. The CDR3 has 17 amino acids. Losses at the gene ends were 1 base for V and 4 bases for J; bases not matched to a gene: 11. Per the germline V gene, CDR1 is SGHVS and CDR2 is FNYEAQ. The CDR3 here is CASSLGADRESSYGYTF. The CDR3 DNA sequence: TGTGCCAGCAGCTTAGGGGCGGACAGGGAAAGTTCCTATGGCTACACCTTC.

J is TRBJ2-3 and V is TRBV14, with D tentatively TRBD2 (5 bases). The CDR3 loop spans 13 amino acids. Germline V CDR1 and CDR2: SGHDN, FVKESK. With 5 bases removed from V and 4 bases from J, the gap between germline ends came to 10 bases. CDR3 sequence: CASSAGSADTQYF. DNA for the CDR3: TGTGCCAGCAGCGCGGGTAGTGCAGATACGCAGTATTTT.

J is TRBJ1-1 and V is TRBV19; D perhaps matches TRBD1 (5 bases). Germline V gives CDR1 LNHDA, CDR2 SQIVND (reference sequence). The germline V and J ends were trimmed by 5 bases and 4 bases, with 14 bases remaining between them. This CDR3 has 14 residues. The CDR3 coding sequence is TGTGCCAGTAGTCCATTTAACCAGGGCACTGAAGCTTTCTTT. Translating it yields CASSPFNQGTEAFF. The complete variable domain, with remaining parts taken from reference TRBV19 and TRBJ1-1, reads DGGITQSPKYLFRKEGQNVTLSCEQNLNHDAMYWYRQDPGQGLRLIYYSQIVNDFQKGDIAEGYSVSREKKESFPLTVTSAQKNPTAFYLCASSPFNQGTEAFFGQGTRLTVV.